Listed below are T cell receptor beta chains from one sample, sequenced in a study of T cell repertoires in cytomegalovirus infection. TCRdb re-analysed the reads in MiXCR, keeping a single row per CDR3 protein. The repertoire consists of some 500,000 distinct CDR3 sequences, with roughly 42% occurring once and the leading ten covering more than 40%. Antigens for these TCRs are unknown. This material consisted of cultured PBMCs, taken from culture after CMV antigen stimulation. The origin of the receptors is a human donor in good health (CMV status not recorded). Some clones in this sample may be carry-over from other donors' samples. Both conserved end residues are part of each CDR3. D genes are given only for firm matches. Rows may omit the clone size; those that give it use once, few, many or a size class.

clone_size	j_call	d_call	v_call	cdr3_nt	cdr3_aa
.	TRBJ2-3	.	TRBV9	TGTGCCAGCAGTCCGACTTCCTACGGGGTTACGCAGTATTTT	CASSPTSYGVTQYF
.	TRBJ1-4	.	TRBV3-1	TGTGCCAGCAGCCAAGATCGAGGGGACGATGAAAAACTGTTTTTT	CASSQDRGDDEKLFF
.	TRBJ2-1	.	TRBV7-9	TGTGCCAGCAGCTTATGGGGCGGGGGCGCTGTGGATGAGCAGTTCTTC	CASSLWGGGAVDEQFF
.	TRBJ2-3	TRBD2	TRBV4-3	TGCGCCAGCAGCCAAGGGAACCCGGGACTAGCGGGAGGTATTAGCACAGATACGCAGTATTTT	CASSQGNPGLAGGISTDTQYF
.	TRBJ2-3	.	TRBV19	TGTGCCAGTAGTACAGGGAATACGCAGTATTTT	CASSTGNTQYF
few	TRBJ1-1	.	TRBV12-3/TRBV12-4	TGTGCCAGCAGGCTTGGGACGGGAGCTGAAGCTTTCTTT	CASRLGTGAEAFF
many	TRBJ2-1	.	TRBV7-2	TGTGCCAGCAGCCTTCGCGCGCGCGCCATCAATGAGCAGTTCTTC	CASSLRARAINEQFF
.	TRBJ2-1	TRBD1	TRBV7-9	TGTGCCAGCACCCCAGGGACAGGGGGACTGTTCTTC	CASTPGTGGLFF
.	TRBJ2-1	TRBD2	TRBV20-1	TGCAGTGCTGCCCGACTAGCGGGGCGGTTGAGGTACAATGAGCAGTTCTTC	CSAARLAGRLRYNEQFF
.	TRBJ1-2	.	TRBV7-8	TGTGCCAGCAGCTTAGTACGGAGAGATATAGGGAATGGCTACACCTTC	CASSLVRRDIGNGYTF
.	TRBJ2-5	TRBD2	TRBV2	TGTGCCAGCAGTGAAGATGATAGCGGGGAACCGTACCAAGAGACCCAGTACTTC	CASSEDDSGEPYQETQYF
.	TRBJ2-1	TRBD2	TRBV6-6	TGTGCCAGCAGGTCCGGGACTAGCGGGGACAATGAGCAGTTCTTC	CASRSGTSGDNEQFF
once	TRBJ2-3	.	TRBV11-2	TGTGCCAGCAGCTTCCCCACCAACGAAACGGGGGAGATCACAGATACGCAGTATTTT	CASSFPTNETGEITDTQYF
.	TRBJ2-7	TRBD1	TRBV6-6	TGTGCCAGCAGTCTCTGGGGGGACAGGGAACAGGGGTACGAGCAGTACTTC	CASSLWGDREQGYEQYF
few	TRBJ1-1	.	TRBV28	TGTGCCAGCAGTTTTGGGGGAGGCGGGCTTGGAACTGAAGCTTTCTTT	CASSFGGGGLGTEAFF
few	TRBJ1-5	.	TRBV7-2	TGTGCCAGCAGCTCCGGGACCTTTCAGCCCCAGCATTTT	CASSSGTFQPQHF
.	TRBJ2-7	.	TRBV6-2/TRBV6-3	TGTGCCAGCAGAGGGCCAGGCGACGAGCAGTACTTC	CASRGPGDEQYF
.	TRBJ1-1	TRBD1	TRBV18	TGTGCCAGCACTAGAGACAGGGACTCTGCTTTCTTT	CASTRDRDSAFF
few	TRBJ1-2	.	TRBV7-8	TGTGCCAGCAGCTTAGGTGCGGGGGCAGGGTATGGCTACACCTTC	CASSLGAGAGYGYTF
few	TRBJ2-1	.	TRBV5-1	TGCGCCAGCAGCTTGGAGTCCCCTGAGCAGTTCTTC	CASSLESPEQFF
few	TRBJ1-2	.	TRBV7-2	TGTGCCAGCAGCCCAGGGATTTTTGGCTACACCTTC	CASSPGIFGYTF
few	TRBJ2-3	TRBD1	TRBV20-1	TGCAGTCCACAGGGGAGCCACCTGGGTGGCACAGATACGCAGTATTTT	CSPQGSHLGGTDTQYF
.	TRBJ1-6	.	TRBV7-2	TGTGCCAGCAGGTCAACTCCGGGGTCAGGCACCCTCCACTTT	CASRSTPGSGTLHF
.	TRBJ2-7	.	TRBV20-1	TGCAGTGCATTGGGGACCGAGCAGTACTTC	CSALGTEQYF
.	TRBJ2-1	.	TRBV15	TGTGCCACCAGCAGAGATAAGGAGAGCAATGAGCAGTTCTTC	CATSRDKESNEQFF
few	TRBJ2-2	.	TRBV7-8	TGTGCCAGCAGCCGCGAGTACACCGGGGAGCTGTTTTTT	CASSREYTGELFF
few	TRBJ2-1	TRBD2	TRBV7-6	TGTGCCAGCAGCTTAGTTGATAGCGGGGATAATGAGCAGTTCTTC	CASSLVDSGDNEQFF
.	TRBJ2-1	.	TRBV9	TGTGCCAGCAGCACCACAGGGTCCTACTACAATGAGCAGTTCTTC	CASSTTGSYYNEQFF
once	TRBJ2-2	.	TRBV10-2	TGCGCCAGCAGTGAGTCCGGGCCCAGGAGGCGAAATACCGGGGAGCTGTTTTTT	CASSESGPRRRNTGELFF
.	TRBJ2-2	.	TRBV7-2	TGTGCCAGCAGCCCGATCTACAACACCGGGGAGCTGTTTTTT	CASSPIYNTGELFF
.	TRBJ1-6	.	TRBV19	TGTGCCAGTTGTTGCACTGAGTCGGGGCCGGGGAATTCACCCCTCCACTTT	CASCCTESGPGNSPLHF
few	TRBJ2-5	.	TRBV11-2	TGTGCCAGCAGCTTAGAGTTGGGGCGGATACAAGAGACCCAGTACTTC	CASSLELGRIQETQYF
.	TRBJ2-3	TRBD1	TRBV12-5	TGTGCTAGTGGTTATACAGGGGTTTCAGATACGCAGTATTTT	CASGYTGVSDTQYF
many	TRBJ2-7	.	TRBV7-6	TGTGCCAGCAGCCCCGCTGGGGACGAGCAGTACTTC	CASSPAGDEQYF
few	TRBJ2-1	TRBD2	TRBV27	TGTGCCAGCAGTCGGTCTTTAGCGGGAGGTACATACAATGAGCAGTTCTTC	CASSRSLAGGTYNEQFF
.	TRBJ2-1	.	TRBV6-2/TRBV6-3	TGTGCCAGCGGCCCTTCCGGGACGACATACAATGAGCAGTTCTTC	CASGPSGTTYNEQFF
.	TRBJ2-3	TRBD2	TRBV11-2	TGTGCCAGCAGCTCCCCCCCCGGGACTAGCAGACGGGATACGCAGTATTTT	CASSSPPGTSRRDTQYF
many	TRBJ1-1	.	TRBV7-8	TGTGCCAGCAGCTTAGAAAACATGAACACTGAAGCTTTCTTT	CASSLENMNTEAFF
.	TRBJ2-3	.	TRBV12-3/TRBV12-4	TGTGCCAGCAGTTTCGGACCGCCACCCACAGATACGCAGTATTTT	CASSFGPPPTDTQYF
many	TRBJ2-7	TRBD2	TRBV7-2	TGTGCCAGCAGCCGAACTAGCGGGAGTCCCTACTACGAGCAGTACTTC	CASSRTSGSPYYEQYF
.	TRBJ2-5	TRBD1	TRBV11-2	TGTGCCAGCACCGACCGGACAGGGTCGGAGACCCAGTACTTC	CASTDRTGSETQYF